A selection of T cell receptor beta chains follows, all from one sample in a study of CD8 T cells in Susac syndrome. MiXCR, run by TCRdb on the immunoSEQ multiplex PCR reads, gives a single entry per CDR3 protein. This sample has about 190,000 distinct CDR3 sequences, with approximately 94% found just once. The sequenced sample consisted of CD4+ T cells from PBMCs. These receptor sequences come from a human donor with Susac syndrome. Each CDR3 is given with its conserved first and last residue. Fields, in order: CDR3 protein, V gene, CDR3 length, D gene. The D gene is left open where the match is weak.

CSAARQGSYGYTF,TRBV20-1,13,TRBD1
CASSRDPSTDTQYF,TRBV7-2,14,NA
CATSGRLGNTIYF,TRBV15,13,NA
CASSEGAGWETQYF,TRBV2,14,NA
CASSLFDRDNSPLHF,TRBV5-4,15,TRBD1
CSARTGALVYTF,TRBV29-1,12,TRBD1
CSAALRGLYGYTF,TRBV20-1,13,NA
CSARDGGRVNEKLFF,TRBV20-1,15,NA
CATKGGGANEQFF,TRBV13,13,TRBD2
CASSLIHRGGETQYF,TRBV7-9,15,NA
CSAYIEGGPVYNEQFF,TRBV20-1,16,NA
CASSPRGGPHTGELFF,TRBV9,16,NA
CASSPDSQTNTGELFF,TRBV5-4,16,NA
CASTPGTSVPGETQYF,TRBV6-1,16,TRBD2
CSAGQGPYEQYF,TRBV20-1,12,NA
CATSDLDNNYGYTF,TRBV24-1,14,NA
CASSLDRGSNQPQHF,TRBV7-2,15,TRBD1
CASKEGAGGNTIYF,TRBV19,14,TRBD1
CASSQDAGLSTGELFF,TRBV14,16,NA
CASSASGTFNSPLHF,TRBV7-2,15,NA
CASSPSGTGIYEQYF,TRBV5-1,15,TRBD1
CASSFGTGIYNEQFF,TRBV5-8,15,TRBD1
CSARRGPNIQYF,TRBV20-1,12,NA
CASSSGDRGGTEAFF,TRBV6-2/TRBV6-3,15,TRBD1
CASSTVATYQPQHF,TRBV28,14,NA
CASTQGARTGELFF,TRBV6-2/TRBV6-3,14,TRBD1
CASSQVLGLAGANQETQYF,TRBV4-1,19,TRBD2
CASRQIQGPNTEAFF,TRBV9,15,TRBD1
CASKATGDHGYTF,TRBV6-5,13,TRBD1
CASSFMGPRPDTQYF,TRBV28,15,NA
CASSSTGNNQPQHF,TRBV12-3/TRBV12-4,14,TRBD1
CASSQGTSEQYF,TRBV3-1,12,NA
CAWRLAGASGANVLTF,TRBV30,16,NA
CASSYSLAGGRYDTQYF,TRBV6-5,17,TRBD2
CASSSRTGNTGELFF,TRBV5-4,15,NA
CSAKGGIGRGEQYF,TRBV20-1,14,NA
CATSSSRGPYEQYF,TRBV15,14,NA
CASSFQGYGYTF,TRBV27,12,NA
CASSEQGANYGYTF,TRBV2,14,TRBD1
CASSPRQDSSDYGYTF,TRBV9,16,NA
CATSRDGQSANSPLHF,TRBV15,16,NA
CSARDSMNTEAFF,TRBV20-1,13,TRBD1